This T cell receptor (beta chain) was recovered during a study of cytomegalovirus exposure and HLA in healthy donors. A note on this clone: Antigen specificity is unknown.

In the PCR, 60 Vbeta and 13 Jbeta primers were used. TCRdb's copy holds only in-frame clones and misses some; the assay was immunoSEQ multiplex PCR. There are 59,000 or so clones in the sample; about four fifths occur only once, and roughly 7% lies in the top ten. General study findings and limits: Available immune exposure information was restricted to CMV serostatus only. The presence/absence work took it that sequencing depth was about the same across donors.

The source of this sequence is a man in his thirties or forties in good health and CMV-seropositive. The sequenced sample consisted of PBMCs.

CDR3 protein: CASSQERTYSGNTIYF. The DNA of the CDR3 is TGTGCCAGCAGCCAAGAGAGAACCTACTCTGGAAACACCATATATTTT. The V call is TRBV4-2, the J call TRBJ1-3; no clear D gene. Trimming took 0 bases from V and 0 from J, leaving 9 bases between them. The CDR3 loop spans 16 amino acids. The V gene's germline CDR1 is LGHNA and CDR2 YNFKEQ.